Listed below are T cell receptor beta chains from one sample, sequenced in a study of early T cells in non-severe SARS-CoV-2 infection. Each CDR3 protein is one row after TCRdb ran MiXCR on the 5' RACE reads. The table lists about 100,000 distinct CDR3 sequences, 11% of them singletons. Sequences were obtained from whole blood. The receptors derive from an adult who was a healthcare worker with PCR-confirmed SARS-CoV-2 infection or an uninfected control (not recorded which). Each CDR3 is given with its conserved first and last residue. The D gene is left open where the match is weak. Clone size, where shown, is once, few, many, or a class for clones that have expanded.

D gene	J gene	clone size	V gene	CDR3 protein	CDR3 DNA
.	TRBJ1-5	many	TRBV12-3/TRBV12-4	CASSFGRNQPQHF	TGTGCCAGCAGTTTTGGAAGGAATCAGCCCCAGCATTTT
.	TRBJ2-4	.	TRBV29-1	CSVAPSADIQYF	TGCAGCGTCGCCCCCTCGGCGGACATTCAGTACTTC
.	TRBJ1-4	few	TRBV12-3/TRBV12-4	CASSWNPRDEKLFF	TGTGCCAGCAGTTGGAACCCTAGAGATGAAAAACTGTTTTTT
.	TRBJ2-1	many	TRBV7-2	CASSLGGRSYNEQFF	TGTGCCAGCAGCTTAGGAGGGCGCTCCTACAATGAGCAGTTCTTC
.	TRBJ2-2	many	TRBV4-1	CASSPGPNTGELFF	TGCGCCAGCAGCCCGGGGCCGAACACCGGGGAGCTGTTTTTT
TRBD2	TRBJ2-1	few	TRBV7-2	CASSYYPGTSGRNEQFF	TGTGCCAGCAGCTACTACCCCGGGACTAGCGGGAGAAACGAGCAGTTCTTC
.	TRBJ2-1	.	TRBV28	CASSLWDSDGGEQFF	TGTGCCAGCAGTTTATGGGACTCCGACGGGGGAGAGCAGTTCTTC
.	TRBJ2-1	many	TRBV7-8	CASSARWLNEQFF	TGTGCCAGCAGCGCCCGCTGGTTGAATGAGCAGTTCTTC
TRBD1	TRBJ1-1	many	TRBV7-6	CASSAGTGREAFF	TGTGCCAGCAGCGCAGGGACAGGGCGAGAGGCTTTCTTT
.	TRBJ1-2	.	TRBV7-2	CASSYNRGSDYGHTF	TGTGCCAGCAGCTACAACCGGGGTAGTGACTATGGCCACACCTTC
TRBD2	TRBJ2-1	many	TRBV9	CASSEGTSGSASYNEQFF	TGTGCCAGCAGCGAGGGGACTAGCGGGAGTGCCTCCTACAATGAGCAGTTCTTC
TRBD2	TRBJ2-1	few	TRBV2	CASREAGATNEQFF	TGTGCCAGCAGAGAAGCGGGAGCGACGAATGAGCAGTTCTTC
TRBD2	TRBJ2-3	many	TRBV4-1	CASSRILAGSPADTQYF	TGCGCCAGCAGCCGCATACTAGCGGGTTCTCCCGCAGATACGCAGTATTTT
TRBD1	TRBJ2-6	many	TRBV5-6	CASTGHRGKSSGANVLTF	TGTGCCAGCACCGGCCACAGGGGCAAGAGCTCTGGGGCCAACGTCCTGACTTTC
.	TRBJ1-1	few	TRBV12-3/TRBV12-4	CASSWTGMNTEAFF	TGTGCCAGCAGCTGGACGGGCATGAACACTGAAGCTTTCTTT
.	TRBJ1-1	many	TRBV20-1	CSARIGARRTEAFF	TGCAGTGCTAGGATCGGGGCGAGAAGGACTGAAGCTTTCTTT
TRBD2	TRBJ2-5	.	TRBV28	CAGNSGTSGSGAETQYF	TGTGCCGGAAATTCCGGGACTAGCGGGAGCGGGGCGGAGACCCAGTACTTC
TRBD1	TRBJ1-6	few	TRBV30	CAWATGDNSPLHF	TGTGCCTGGGCTACAGGGGATAATTCACCCCTCCACTTT
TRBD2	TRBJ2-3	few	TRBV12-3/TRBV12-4	CASSPTLAGGDTQYF	TGTGCCAGCAGTCCGACACTAGCGGGAGGTGATACGCAGTATTTT
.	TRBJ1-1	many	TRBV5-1	CASSLVRAGTEAFF	TGCGCCAGCAGCTTGGTAAGGGCCGGCACTGAAGCTTTCTTT
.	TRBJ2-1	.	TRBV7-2	CASSPPNGIWQFF	TGTGCCAGCAGCCCCCCGAACGGGATTTGGCAGTTCTTC
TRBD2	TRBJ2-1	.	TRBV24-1	CATSLAGGARGEQFF	TGTGCCACCAGTCTAGCGGGAGGAGCGAGGGGTGAGCAGTTCTTC
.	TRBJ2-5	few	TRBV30	CAWRNFRDLETQYF	TGTGCCTGGAGGAACTTCCGGGACTTAGAGACCCAGTACTTC
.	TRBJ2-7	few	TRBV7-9	CASSKGGDRAYEQYF	TGTGCCAGCAGTAAGGGAGGGGACAGAGCCTACGAGCAGTACTTC
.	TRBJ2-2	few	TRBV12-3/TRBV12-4	CASSQGVGELFF	TGTGCCAGCAGCCAGGGAGTCGGGGAGCTGTTTTTT
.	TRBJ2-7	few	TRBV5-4	CASSLVGDEQYF	TGTGCCAGCAGCTTGGTAGGGGACGAGCAGTACTTC
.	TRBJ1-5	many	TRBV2	CASSRRVGNQPQHF	TGTGCCAGCAGTCGGAGGGTCGGCAATCAGCCCCAGCATTTT
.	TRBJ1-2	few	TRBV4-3	CASSQDPQTVYGYTF	TGCGCCAGCAGCCAAGACCCGCAGACGGTCTATGGCTACACCTTC
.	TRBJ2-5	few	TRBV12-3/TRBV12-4	CASSGPPTGRQTQYF	TGTGCCAGCAGCGGCCCACCGACGGGAAGACAGACCCAGTACTTC
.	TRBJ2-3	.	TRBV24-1	CATSDSTRRATQYF	TGTGCCACCAGTGATTCGACTAGAAGGGCTACGCAGTATTTT
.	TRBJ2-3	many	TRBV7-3	CASSDTDTQYF	TGTGCCAGCAGCGACACAGATACGCAGTATTTT